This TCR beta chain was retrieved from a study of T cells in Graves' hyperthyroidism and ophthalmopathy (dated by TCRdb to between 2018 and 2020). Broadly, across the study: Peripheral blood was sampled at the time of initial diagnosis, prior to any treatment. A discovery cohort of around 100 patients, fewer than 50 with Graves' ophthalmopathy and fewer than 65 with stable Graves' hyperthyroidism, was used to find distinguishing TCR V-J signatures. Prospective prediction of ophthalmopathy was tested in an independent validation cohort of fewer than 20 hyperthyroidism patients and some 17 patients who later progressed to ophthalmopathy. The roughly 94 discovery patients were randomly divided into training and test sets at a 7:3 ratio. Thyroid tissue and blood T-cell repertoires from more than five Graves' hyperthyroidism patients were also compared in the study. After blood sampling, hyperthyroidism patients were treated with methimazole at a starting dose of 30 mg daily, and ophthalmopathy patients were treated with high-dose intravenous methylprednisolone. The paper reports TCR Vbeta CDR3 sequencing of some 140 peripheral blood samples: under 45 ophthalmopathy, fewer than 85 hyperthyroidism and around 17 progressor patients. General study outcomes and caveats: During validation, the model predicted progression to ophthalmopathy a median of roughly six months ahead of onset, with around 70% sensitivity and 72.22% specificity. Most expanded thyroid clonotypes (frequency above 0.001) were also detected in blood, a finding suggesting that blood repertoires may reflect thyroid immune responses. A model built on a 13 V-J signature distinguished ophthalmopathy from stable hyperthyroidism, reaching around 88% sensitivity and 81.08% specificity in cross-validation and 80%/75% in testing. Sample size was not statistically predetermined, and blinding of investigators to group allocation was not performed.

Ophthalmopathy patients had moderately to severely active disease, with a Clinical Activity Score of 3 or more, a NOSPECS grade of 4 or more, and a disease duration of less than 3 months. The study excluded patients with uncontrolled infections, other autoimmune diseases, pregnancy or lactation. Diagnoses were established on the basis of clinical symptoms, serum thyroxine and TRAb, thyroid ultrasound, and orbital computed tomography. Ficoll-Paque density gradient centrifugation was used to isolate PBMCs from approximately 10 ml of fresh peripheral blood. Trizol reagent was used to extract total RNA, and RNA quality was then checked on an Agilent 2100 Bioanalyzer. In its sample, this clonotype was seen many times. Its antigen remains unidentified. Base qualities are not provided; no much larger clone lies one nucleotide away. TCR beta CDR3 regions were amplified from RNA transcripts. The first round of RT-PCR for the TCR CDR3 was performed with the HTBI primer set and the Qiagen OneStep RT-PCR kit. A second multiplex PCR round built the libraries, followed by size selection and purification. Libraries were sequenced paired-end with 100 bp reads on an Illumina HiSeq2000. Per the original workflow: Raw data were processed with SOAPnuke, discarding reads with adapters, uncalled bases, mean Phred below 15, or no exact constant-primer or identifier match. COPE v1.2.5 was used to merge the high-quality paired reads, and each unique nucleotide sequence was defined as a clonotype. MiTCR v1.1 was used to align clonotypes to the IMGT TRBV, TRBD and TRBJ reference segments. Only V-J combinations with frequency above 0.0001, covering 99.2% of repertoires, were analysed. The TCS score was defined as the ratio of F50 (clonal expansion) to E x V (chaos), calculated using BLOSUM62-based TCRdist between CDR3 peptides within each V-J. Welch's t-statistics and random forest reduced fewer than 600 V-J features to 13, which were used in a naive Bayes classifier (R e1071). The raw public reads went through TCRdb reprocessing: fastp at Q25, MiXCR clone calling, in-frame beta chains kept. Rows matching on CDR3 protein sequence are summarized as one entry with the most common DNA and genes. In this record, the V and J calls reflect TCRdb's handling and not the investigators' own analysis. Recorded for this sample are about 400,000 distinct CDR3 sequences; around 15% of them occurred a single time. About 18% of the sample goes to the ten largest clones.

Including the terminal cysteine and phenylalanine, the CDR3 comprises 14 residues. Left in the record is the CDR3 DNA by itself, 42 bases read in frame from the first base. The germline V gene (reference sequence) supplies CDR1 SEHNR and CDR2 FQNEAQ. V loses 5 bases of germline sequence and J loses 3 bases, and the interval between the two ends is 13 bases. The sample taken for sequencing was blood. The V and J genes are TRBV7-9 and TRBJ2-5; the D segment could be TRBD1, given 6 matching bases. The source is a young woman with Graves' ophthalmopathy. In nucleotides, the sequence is TGTGCCAGCAGCGCCGGACAGACTAAAGAGACCCAGTACTTC. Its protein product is CASSAGQTKETQYF.